The 16 T cell receptor beta chains below all came from one sample that was sequenced in a study of cytomegalovirus exposure and HLA in healthy donors. 13 Jbeta primers and 60 Vbeta primers were used for the PCR. Clones were sequenced by immunoSEQ multiplex PCR, and TCRdb holds only the in-frame ones, with some missing. The sample table sets out about 130,000 clones. Material: PBMCs. The receptors originated from a woman aged 40 to 50 in good health and CMV-seropositive.

The chain combines TRBV27 with TRBJ2-7, with TRBD2 matching 8 bases. This CDR3 comprises 17 residues. Germline loops: CDR1 MNHEY, CDR2 SMNVEV (reference sequence). The junction had 9 bases not matched to a gene; V was cut back by 2 bases and J by 0 bases. CDR3 in amino acids: CASSLAGGRPSSYEQYF. As DNA, the CDR3 is TGTGCCAGCAGTTTAGCGGGGGGCAGGCCGAGCTCCTACGAGCAGTACTTC.

The chain uses TRBV15 and TRBJ2-7; D gene uncertain. Germline CDR1 and CDR2: LNHNV and YYDKDF (reference sequence). This CDR3 has 13 residues. Trimming left V 5 bases short and J 0 bases short, with 8 bases between. The CDR3 protein is CATSPSFSYEQYF. In DNA, the CDR3 is TGTGCCACCAGCCCTTCCTTCTCCTACGAGCAGTACTTC.

The V and J genes are TRBV5-6 and TRBJ2-1, with 13 bases identical to TRBD2. Germline V CDR1 and CDR2: SGHDT, YYEEEE. The ends lost 6 bases at V and 10 bases at J; junction bases unmatched: 7. The CDR3 length is 14 residues. This CDR3 is CASKPGLAGNEQFF. CDR3 nucleotide sequence: TGTGCCAGCAAACCGGGACTAGCGGGAAACGAGCAGTTCTTC.

V gene TRBV5-4 combines with J gene TRBJ2-7; 9 nucleotides line up with TRBD1. Germline V gene data show CDR1 as SGHNT and CDR2 as YYREEE (reference sequence). J lost 1 base, V lost 3 bases, and 5 bases had no gene match. The CDR3 has 15 amino acids. The CDR3 here is CASSYGQGSSYEQYF. CDR3 nucleotide sequence: TGTGCCAGCAGCTATGGACAGGGGTCATCCTACGAGCAGTACTTC. The full variable domain, with the rest looked up from reference TRBV5-4 and TRBJ2-7, is ETGVTQSPTHLIKTRGQQVTLRCSSQSGHNTVSWYQQALGQGPQFIFQYYREEENGRGNFPPRFSGLQFPNYSSELNVNALELDDSALYLCASSYGQGSSYEQYFGPGTRLTVT.

V usage is TRBV5-1 and J usage is TRBJ1-2; D might be TRBD1 (5 bases). Germline V lookup: CDR1 SGHRS, CDR2 YFSETQ. V was trimmed by 0 bases and J by 8 bases, leaving 11 bases between them. This CDR3 is built from 13 residues. The CDR3, as DNA: TGCGCCAGCAGCTTGGAGCAGGGCGGAGGCTACACCTTC. It codes for CASSLEQGGGYTF. Supplemented by reference TRBV5-1 and TRBJ1-2, the full variable domain reads KAGVTQTPRYLIKTRGQQVTLSCSPISGHRSVSWYQQTPGQGLQFLFEYFSETQRNKGNFPGRFSGRQFSNSRSEMNVSTLELGDSALYLCASSLEQGGGYTFGSGTRLTVV.

The V gene is TRBV5-1, the J gene TRBJ2-1, with D unclear. CDR3 length equals 13 residues. V shed 0 bases and J shed 10 bases, with 11 bases lying between them. Germline values: CDR1 SGHRS, CDR2 YFSETQ. The chain's CDR3 is CASSLEQRREQFF. For the CDR3, the DNA is TGCGCCAGCAGCTTGGAACAGAGAAGGGAGCAGTTCTTC.

The chain couples TRBV5-1 to TRBJ2-1; tentatively, D is TRBD2 (6 bases). The germline CDR1 and CDR2 sequences are SGHRS and YFSETQ. The CDR3 covers 15 residues. The V and J ends lost 4 bases and 4 bases respectively, with 15 bases between them. CDR3: CASSPRGTEYNEQFF. CDR3 sequence (DNA): TGCGCCAGCAGCCCCCGCGGGACGGAATACAATGAGCAGTTCTTC.

The gene calls are TRBV11-2 and TRBJ2-1, with TRBD2 matching over 8 bases. The trim removed 5 bases at V and 12 bases at J, leaving 12 bases unmatched. CDR1 and CDR2 from the germline V gene are SGHAT and FQNNGV. This CDR3 contains 14 residues. The CDR3, as DNA: TGTGCCAGCAGCGCCACTAGCGGAGCCCGCGGGCAGTTCTTC. Encoded protein: CASSATSGARGQFF.

The J gene is TRBJ1-3, the V gene TRBV9; D possibly corresponds to TRBD1 (5 bases). Looked up from germline, CDR1 is SGDLS and CDR2 is YYNGEE. The CDR3 totals 15 residues. V was pared by 0 bases and J by 3 bases, with 10 bases between. The CDR3 bases are TGTGCCAGCAGCGTAGCTTCAGGGAATGGAAACACCATATATTTT. Protein sequence: CASSVASGNGNTIYF. The full variable domain, with the rest looked up from reference TRBV9 and TRBJ1-3, is DSGVTQTPKHLITATGQRVTLRCSPRSGDLSVYWYQQSLDQGLQFLIQYYNGEERAKGNILERFSAQQFPDLHSELNLSSLELGDSALYFCASSVASGNGNTIYFGEGSWLTVV.

The chain links TRBV5-1 to TRBJ1-3; D gene uncertain. The CDR3 extends over 16 amino acids. Trimming cost V 6 bases and J 0 bases, with 16 bases left between them. In germline, CDR1 is SGHRS, CDR2 YFSETQ. The CDR3, as DNA: TGCGCCAGCAAGCCAGGCCCCTCCAGCTCTGGAAACACCATATATTTT. It encodes CASKPGPSSSGNTIYF. Supplemented by reference TRBV5-1 and TRBJ1-3, the full variable domain reads KAGVTQTPRYLIKTRGQQVTLSCSPISGHRSVSWYQQTPGQGLQFLFEYFSETQRNKGNFPGRFSGRQFSNSRSEMNVSTLELGDSALYLCASKPGPSSSGNTIYFGEGSWLTVV.

This sequence joins TRBV7-8 and TRBJ2-1; perhaps TRBD2 as D (7 bases). The V gene's germline CDR1 is SGHVS and CDR2 FQNEAQ. CDR3 size: 11 residues. Trimming took 6 bases from V and 12 from J, leaving 12 bases between them. In DNA, the CDR3 is TGTGCCAGCAGTGGGGGGGGCCGGCAGTTCTTC. Translation gives CASSGGGRQFF.

The J gene is TRBJ2-3, the V gene TRBV13; 7 bases agree with TRBD1. The CDR3 contains 15 residues. V lost 5 bases, J lost 0 bases, and 5 bases stayed unmatched. CDR1 and CDR2 from the germline V gene are PRHDT and FYEKMQ (reference sequence). CDR3 protein: CASSPRQGSTDTQYF. The CDR3 nucleotides are TGTGCCAGCAGCCCTCGACAGGGAAGCACAGATACGCAGTATTTT.

V is TRBV4-1 and J is TRBJ1-4; 9 bases map to TRBD1. This CDR3 spans 15 amino acids. Germline CDR1 reads MGHRA; CDR2 reads YSYEKL. V was clipped by 3 bases and J by 9 bases; unmatched bases: 8. The CDR3 sequence is CASSHTTGGGKKLFF. The CDR3 bases are TGCGCCAGCAGCCACACGACAGGGGGGGGAAAAAAACTGTTTTTT.

This chain connects TRBV9 to TRBJ2-1; TRBD1 matches 8 bases. The CDR3 has 16 amino acids. The trim removed 0 bases at V and 4 bases at J, leaving 6 bases unmatched. The germline V gene has CDR1 SGDLS and CDR2 YYNGEE. This CDR3 reads CASSVGQQGAYNEQFF. The CDR3 DNA reads as TGTGCCAGCAGCGTAGGTCAGCAGGGGGCGTACAATGAGCAGTTCTTC. Full variable domain (rest looked up from reference TRBV9 and TRBJ2-1): DSGVTQTPKHLITATGQRVTLRCSPRSGDLSVYWYQQSLDQGLQFLIQYYNGEERAKGNILERFSAQQFPDLHSELNLSSLELGDSALYFCASSVGQQGAYNEQFFGPGTRLTVL.

The chain recombines TRBV11-3 with TRBJ2-1; D remains ambiguous. V shed 5 bases and J shed 5 bases, with 16 bases lying between them. The CDR3 is 15 amino acids. Germline CDR1 and CDR2: SGHNT and YENEEA. CDR3 residues: CASSANAATDNEQFF. The CDR3 DNA reads as TGTGCCAGCAGCGCGAATGCCGCTACCGACAATGAGCAGTTCTTC.

The chain combines TRBV6-5 with TRBJ2-2; 8 bases match TRBD1. Trimming at V came to 7 bases and at J to 6 bases, leaving 1 base not matched to a gene. The CDR3 is 12 amino acids. Germline lookup yields CDR1 MNHEY and CDR2 SVGAGI. Here the CDR3 DNA reads TGTGCCAGCACACAGGGGGCCGGGGAGCTGTTTTTT. Translating it yields CASTQGAGELFF.